This TCR beta chain was obtained from a study of cytomegalovirus exposure and HLA in healthy donors. Overall study context: In an earlier analysis, 90 million to 130 million unique TCR beta sequences were found from some 180 million T cells. Study outcomes and limitations: Sequence variants that were highly shared formed a cluster that was likely a sequencing artifact. Using a false discovery rate of 0.05, a later analysis showed that approximately 17,000 TCR beta sequences were associated with HLA alleles. Rarity held for most TCR sequences, but there were some public TCRs that occurred in many donors.

Researchers ran the PCR with 60 Vbeta and 13 Jbeta primers. Using immunoSEQ multiplex PCR, the repertoire was profiled, and TCRdb retains in-frame clones only, with some absent. The profile shows around 150,000 clones, more than 60% of them singletons. CDR1 is MNHEY and CDR2 is SMNVEV in the germline V gene (reference sequence). The junction had 2 bases not matched to a gene; V was cut back by 5 bases and J by 4 bases. CDR3 length equals 14 residues. For this clone: The target antigen is unknown.

This sequence originates from a male donor in good health and CMV-seronegative. The chain employs TRBV27 and TRBJ1-6; the match to TRBD1 covers 7 bases. Sequences were obtained from PBMCs. The CDR3 DNA reads as TGTGCCAGCAGTACACAGGGGTATAATTCACCCCTCCACTTT. This encodes CASSTQGYNSPLHF.